The 11 T cell receptor beta chains below all came from one sample that was sequenced in a study of T cell repertoires in ileal Crohn's disease. Time point: neoterminal ileum biopsy at postoperative endoscopy, about 6 months after surgery. Some clones are missing from TCRdb's copy, which holds only in-frame ones; the method was immunoSEQ multiplex PCR. The repertoire holds 2,000 or so clones, with about 83% as singletons. The sample comprised ileal tissue. These receptor sequences come from an adult with Crohn's disease.

This clone was detected only a few times. The rearrangement links TRBV5-4 to TRBJ2-7; 11 bases fit TRBD1. Germline V gene data show CDR1 as SGHNT and CDR2 as YYREEE (reference sequence). J gave up 3 bases and V 4 bases, and 3 bases lay outside the gene matches. This CDR3 comprises 14 residues. CDR3 DNA sequence: TGTGCCAGCAGCCCCGGGACAGGGGGCTACGAGCAGTACTTC. Amino acid sequence: CASSPGTGGYEQYF.

The V call is TRBV18, the J call TRBJ1-5, with a tentative D call TRBD1 (5 bases). The V end lost 2 bases, the J end lost 7 bases, and 12 bases lay between the germline ends. The germline gives CDR1 KGHSH, CDR2 LQKENI. CDR3 length: 14 residues. CDR3 DNA sequence: TGTGCCAGCTCACCAGGACTCGGGGGGCAGCCCCAGCATTTT. It translates to CASSPGLGGQPQHF.

This chain connects TRBV5-1 to TRBJ2-3; 12 bases match TRBD2. CDR1 is SGHRS, CDR2 YFSETQ, per germline. The junction had 9 bases not matched to a gene; V was cut back by 4 bases and J by 0 bases. This CDR3 is built from 18 residues. CDR3 DNA sequence: TGCGCCAGCAGCCGAAAAGGACTAGCGGGGACTAGCACAGATACGCAGTATTTT. Translating it yields CASSRKGLAGTSTDTQYF.

The chain links TRBV2 to TRBJ1-1; 8 nucleotides align to TRBD1. Germline V gene data show CDR1 as SNHLY and CDR2 as FYNNEI. This CDR3 region has 15 residues. Trimming removed 5 bases from V and 2 bases from J; junction bases left unmatched: 7. CDR3 sequence (DNA): TGTGCCAGCAGTTATACAGGGGGGAGTAACACTGAAGCTTTCTTT. It codes for CASSYTGGSNTEAFF.

This clone was picked up one time. The chain links TRBV7-8 to TRBJ1-1; 9 bases fit TRBD1. The CDR3 has 14 residues. V lost 4 bases and J lost 6; bases outside the gene matches: 6. Germline V CDR1 and CDR2: SGHVS, FQNEAQ. CDR3 region: CASSSRDRVAEAFF. CDR3 DNA: TGTGCCAGCAGCTCCCGGGACAGGGTCGCTGAAGCTTTCTTT.

The V gene is TRBV5-5, the J gene TRBJ2-5; 8 positions match TRBD1. The germline V gene encodes CDR1 SGHKS and CDR2 YYEKEE (reference sequence). This CDR3 spans 16 amino acids. Germline trimming cut 3 bases from V and 5 bases from J; bases unmatched to any gene: 12. The CDR3 protein is CASSSGNKQGVETQYF. CDR3 nucleotides: TGTGCCAGCAGCTCGGGCAACAAACAGGGGGTTGAGACCCAGTACTTC.

V and J are TRBV6-5 and TRBJ2-1, with D perhaps matching TRBD2 (6 bases). V lost 6 bases to trimming and J lost 0 bases, with 9 bases between them. CDR3 length equals 14 residues. Germline V gene lookup returns CDR1 MNHEY and CDR2 SVGAGI. CDR3 in amino acids: CASRVSGSYNEQFF. CDR3 sequence (DNA): TGTGCCAGCAGGGTTAGCGGCTCCTACAATGAGCAGTTCTTC.

The chain joins TRBV28 to TRBJ1-2, with D tentatively TRBD1 (6 bases). Trimming pared 2 bases from V and 3 bases from J, leaving 13 bases between. Germline V gene sequence: CDR1 MDHEN, CDR2 SYDVKM. The CDR3 is made up of 15 amino acids. CDR3 nucleotides: TGTGCCAGCAGTTTAAGTCTCCCAGGGGACTATGGCTACACCTTC. It yields the protein CASSLSLPGDYGYTF.

The rearrangement links TRBV18 to TRBJ1-4; the match to TRBD1 covers 8 bases. The junction had 16 bases not matched to a gene; V was cut back by 2 bases and J by 8 bases. The length of the CDR3 is 18 residues. Per germline, CDR1 KGHSH and CDR2 LQKENI. This CDR3 is CASSPSGTGLGPGEKLFF. DNA for the CDR3: TGTGCCAGCTCACCATCCGGGACAGGACTTGGCCCGGGCGAAAAACTGTTTTTT.

The gene calls are TRBV10-3 and TRBJ1-1; TRBD1 matches 7 bases. The CDR3 covers 13 residues. Germline V CDR1 and CDR2: ENHRY, SYGVKD. V dropped 2 bases and J dropped 4; count of bases not matched to a gene: 1. The CDR3 nucleotides read TGTGCCATCAGTGAGGGGACAGCCACTGAAGCTTTCTTT. Translated: CAISEGTATEAFF.

The chain combines TRBV18 with TRBJ2-3, with D possibly TRBD2 on 6 matching bases. The CDR3 contains 11 residues. The V gene's germline CDR1 is KGHSH and CDR2 LQKENI. V lost 8 bases to trimming and J lost 6 bases, with 9 bases between them. The CDR3 protein is CASRAGDTQYF. The CDR3 DNA sequence: TGTGCCAGCAGGGCGGGGGATACGCAGTATTTT.